The clone carrying this T cell receptor (beta chain) was detected ten times or more. The target antigen is unknown. Time point indicated: newly diagnosed GD, antithyroid drugs for less than 3 months. The authors made the TCR library using RNA they extracted from PBMCs. This sample was included in a study of regulatory T cells in long-lasting Graves disease. The CDR3 covers 15 residues. The V end was cut by 5 bases, the J end by 5 bases, with 19 bases between. Germline CDR1 is ENHRY and CDR2 is SYGVKD. HTBI primers from iRepertoire and Arm-PCR of CDR3 regions yielded the TCR beta libraries. TCRdb fed the multiplex PCR reads into MiXCR, producing one record per CDR3 protein. The sample shows hundreds of thousands of distinct CDR3 sequences, more than 15% of them seen only once. Whole-study results and caveats: The sample size was small, and this may have reduced accuracy. Persistent disease was associated with favored TRBV28 usage and with favored use of TRBJ1-2 and TRBJ2-5.

These data also formed part of another study, on T cells in Graves' hyperthyroidism and ophthalmopathy. This second report adds: The HTBI primer set was used in a first-round RT-PCR of the TCR CDR3.

The specimen comprised peripheral blood mononuclear cells (PBMCs), sampled at new diagnosis, from a patient treated with antithyroid drugs. The source of this sequence is a man aged 18 to 35 with Graves disease. The genes are TRBV10-3 and TRBJ2-7; D is possibly TRBD1 or TRBD2 (7 bases each). In nucleotides, the CDR3 is TGTGCCATCAGTTGGTCAACAGGGGAGGGGCACGAGCAGTACTTC. Its translation: CAISWSTGEGHEQYF.